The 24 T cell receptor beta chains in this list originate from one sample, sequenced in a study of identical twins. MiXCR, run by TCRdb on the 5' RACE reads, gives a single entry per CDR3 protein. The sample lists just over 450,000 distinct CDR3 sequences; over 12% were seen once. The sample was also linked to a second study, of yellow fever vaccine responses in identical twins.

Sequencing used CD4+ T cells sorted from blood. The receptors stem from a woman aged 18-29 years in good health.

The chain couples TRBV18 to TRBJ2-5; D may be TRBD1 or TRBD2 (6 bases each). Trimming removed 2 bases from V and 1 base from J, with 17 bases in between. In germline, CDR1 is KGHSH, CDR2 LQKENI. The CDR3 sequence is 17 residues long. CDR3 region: CASSPTGGRLGQETQYF. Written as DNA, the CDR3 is TGTGCCAGCTCACCAACCGGGGGCAGACTGGGCCAAGAGACCCAGTACTTC. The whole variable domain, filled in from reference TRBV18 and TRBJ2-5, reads NAGVMQNPRHLVRRRGQEARLRCSPMKGHSHVYWYRQLPEEGLKFMVYLQKENIIDESGMPKERFSAEFPKEGPSILRIQQVVRGDSAAYFCASSPTGGRLGQETQYFGPGTRLLVL.

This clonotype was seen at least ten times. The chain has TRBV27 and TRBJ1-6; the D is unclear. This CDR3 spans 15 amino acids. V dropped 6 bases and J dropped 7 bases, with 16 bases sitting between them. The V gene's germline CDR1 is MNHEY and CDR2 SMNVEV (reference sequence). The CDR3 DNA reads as TGTGCCAGCAGCCTCCTTCGGAAAGAGAATTCACCCCTCCACTTT. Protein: CASSLLRKENSPLHF.

CDR3 in DNA: TGCAGTGCTATAAGGGGGAATCAGCCCCAGCATTTT. Its protein is CSAIRGNQPQHF. This rearrangement joins TRBV20-1 to TRBJ1-5, with a tentative D call TRBD1 (6 bases). The CDR3 covers 12 residues. The V and J ends lost 4 bases and 4 bases respectively, with 8 bases between them. From germline, CDR1 is DFQATT and CDR2 SNEGSKA (reference sequence).

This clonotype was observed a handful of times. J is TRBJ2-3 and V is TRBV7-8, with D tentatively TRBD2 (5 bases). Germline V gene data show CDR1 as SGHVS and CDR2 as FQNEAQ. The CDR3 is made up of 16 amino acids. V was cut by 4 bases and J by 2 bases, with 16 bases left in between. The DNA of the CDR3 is TGTGCCAGCAGCTCAGGCAGGACTCGGAACACAGATACGCAGTATTTT. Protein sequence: CASSSGRTRNTDTQYF.

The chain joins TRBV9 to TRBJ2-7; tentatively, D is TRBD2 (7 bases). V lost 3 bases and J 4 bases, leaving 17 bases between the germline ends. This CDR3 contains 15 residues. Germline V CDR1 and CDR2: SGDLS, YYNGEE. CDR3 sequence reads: CASSESWGGGYEQYF. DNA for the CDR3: TGTGCCAGCAGCGAAAGCTGGGGGGGCGGGTACGAGCAGTACTTC. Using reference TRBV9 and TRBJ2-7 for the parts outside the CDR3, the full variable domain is DSGVTQTPKHLITATGQRVTLRCSPRSGDLSVYWYQQSLDQGLQFLIQYYNGEERAKGNILERFSAQQFPDLHSELNLSSLELGDSALYFCASSESWGGGYEQYFGPGTRLTVT.

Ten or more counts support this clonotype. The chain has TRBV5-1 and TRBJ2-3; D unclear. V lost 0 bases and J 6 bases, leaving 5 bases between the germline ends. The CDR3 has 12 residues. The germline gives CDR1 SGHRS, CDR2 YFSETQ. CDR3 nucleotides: TGCGCCAGCAGCTTGGTTCGGGATACGCAGTATTTT. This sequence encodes CASSLVRDTQYF.

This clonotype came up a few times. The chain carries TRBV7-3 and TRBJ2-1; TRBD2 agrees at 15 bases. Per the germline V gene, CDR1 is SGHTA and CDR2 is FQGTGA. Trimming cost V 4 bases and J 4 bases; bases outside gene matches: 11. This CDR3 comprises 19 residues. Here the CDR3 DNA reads TGTGCCAGCAGCTCAATGGGGACTAGCGGGGGGACCAAGTACAATGAGCAGTTCTTC. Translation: CASSSMGTSGGTKYNEQFF.

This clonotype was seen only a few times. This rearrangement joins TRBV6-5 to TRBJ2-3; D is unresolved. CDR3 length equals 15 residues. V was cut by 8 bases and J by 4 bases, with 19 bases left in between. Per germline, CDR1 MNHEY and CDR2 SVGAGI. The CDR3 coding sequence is TGTGCCAGCGATACTTCCCACCACCACGCAGATACGCAGTATTTT. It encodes CASDTSHHHADTQYF.

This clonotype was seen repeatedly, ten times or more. This CDR3 is CASSLQGAQETQYF. In nucleotides, the CDR3 is TGCGCCAGCAGCCTACAGGGGGCCCAAGAGACCCAGTACTTC. The chain employs TRBV5-1 and TRBJ2-5; 9 positions match TRBD1. Trimming removed 4 bases from V and 1 base from J; junction bases left unmatched: 2. CDR1 is SGHRS and CDR2 is YFSETQ in the germline V gene. The CDR3 runs 14 residues.

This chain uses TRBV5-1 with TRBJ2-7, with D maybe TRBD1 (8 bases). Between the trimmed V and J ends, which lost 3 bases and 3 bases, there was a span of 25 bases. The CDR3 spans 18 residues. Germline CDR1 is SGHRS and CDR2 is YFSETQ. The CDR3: CASSSGQEWTSGIYEQYF. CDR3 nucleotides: TGCGCCAGCAGCTCGGGACAGGAATGGACTAGTGGGATCTACGAGCAGTACTTC.

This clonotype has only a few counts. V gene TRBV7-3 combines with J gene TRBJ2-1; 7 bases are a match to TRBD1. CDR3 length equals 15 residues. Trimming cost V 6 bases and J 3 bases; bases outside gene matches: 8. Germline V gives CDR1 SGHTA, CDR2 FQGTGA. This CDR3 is CASSQIPGGYNEQFF. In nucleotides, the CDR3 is TGTGCCAGCAGTCAGATACCAGGGGGCTACAATGAGCAGTTCTTC.

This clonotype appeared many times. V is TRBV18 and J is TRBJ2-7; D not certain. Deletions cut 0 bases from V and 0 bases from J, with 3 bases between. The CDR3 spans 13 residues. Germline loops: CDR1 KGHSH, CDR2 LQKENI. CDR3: CASSPPTSYEQYF. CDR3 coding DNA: TGTGCCAGCTCACCACCCACCTCCTACGAGCAGTACTTC.

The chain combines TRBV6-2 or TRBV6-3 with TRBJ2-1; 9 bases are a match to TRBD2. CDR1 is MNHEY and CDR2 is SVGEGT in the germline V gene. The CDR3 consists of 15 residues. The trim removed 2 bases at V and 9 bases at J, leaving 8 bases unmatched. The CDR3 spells CASSYTGTSFGEQFF. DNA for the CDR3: TGTGCCAGCAGTTACACCGGGACTAGCTTTGGTGAGCAGTTCTTC.

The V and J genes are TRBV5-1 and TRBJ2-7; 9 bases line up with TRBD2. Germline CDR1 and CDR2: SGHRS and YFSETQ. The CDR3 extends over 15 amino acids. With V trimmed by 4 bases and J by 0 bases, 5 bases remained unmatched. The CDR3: CASSEAGGSSYEQYF. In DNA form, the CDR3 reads TGCGCCAGCAGCGAAGCGGGGGGCTCCTCCTACGAGCAGTACTTC.

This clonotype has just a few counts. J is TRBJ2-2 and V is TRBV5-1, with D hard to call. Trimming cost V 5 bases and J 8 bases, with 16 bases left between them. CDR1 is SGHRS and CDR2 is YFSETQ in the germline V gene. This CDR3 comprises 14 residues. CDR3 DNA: TGCGCCAGCAGGCCGTCGATGAGCTCGGGGGAGCTGTTTTTT. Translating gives CASRPSMSSGELFF.

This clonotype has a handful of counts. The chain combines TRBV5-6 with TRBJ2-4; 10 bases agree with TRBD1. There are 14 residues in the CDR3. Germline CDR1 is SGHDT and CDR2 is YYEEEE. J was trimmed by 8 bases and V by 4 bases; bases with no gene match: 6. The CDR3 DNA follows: TGTGCCAGCAGCCCGGGACAGGGGATAGACATTCAGTACTTC. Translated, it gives CASSPGQGIDIQYF.

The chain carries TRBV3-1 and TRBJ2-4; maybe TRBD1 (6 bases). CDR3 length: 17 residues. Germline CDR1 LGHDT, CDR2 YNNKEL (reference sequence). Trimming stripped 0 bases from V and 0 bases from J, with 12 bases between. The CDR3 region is CASSQDRGRQAKNIQYF. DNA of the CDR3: TGTGCCAGCAGCCAAGATAGGGGGAGACAAGCCAAAAACATTCAGTACTTC.

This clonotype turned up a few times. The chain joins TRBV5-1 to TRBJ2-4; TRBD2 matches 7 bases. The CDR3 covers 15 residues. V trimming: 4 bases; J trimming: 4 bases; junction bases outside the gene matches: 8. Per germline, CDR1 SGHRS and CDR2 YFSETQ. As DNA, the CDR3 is TGCGCCAGCAGCATTCGGGGGGATCAAAAAAACATTCAGTACTTC. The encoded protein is CASSIRGDQKNIQYF. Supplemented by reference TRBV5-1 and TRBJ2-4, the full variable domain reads KAGVTQTPRYLIKTRGQQVTLSCSPISGHRSVSWYQQTPGQGLQFLFEYFSETQRNKGNFPGRFSGRQFSNSRSEMNVSTLELGDSALYLCASSIRGDQKNIQYFGAGTRLSVL.

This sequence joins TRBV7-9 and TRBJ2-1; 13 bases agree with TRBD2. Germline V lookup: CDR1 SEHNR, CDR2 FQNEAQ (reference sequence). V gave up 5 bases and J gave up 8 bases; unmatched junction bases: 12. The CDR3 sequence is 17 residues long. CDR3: CASSRSRTSGSLDEQFF. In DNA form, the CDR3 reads TGTGCCAGCAGCCGAAGCAGGACTAGCGGGAGTCTGGATGAGCAGTTCTTC.

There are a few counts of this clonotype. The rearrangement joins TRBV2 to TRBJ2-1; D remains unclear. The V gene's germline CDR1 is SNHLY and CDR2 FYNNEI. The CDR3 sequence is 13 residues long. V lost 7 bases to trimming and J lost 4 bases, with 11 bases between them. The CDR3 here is CASTGGTYNEQFF. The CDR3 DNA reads TGTGCCAGCACGGGCGGAACTTACAATGAGCAGTTCTTC. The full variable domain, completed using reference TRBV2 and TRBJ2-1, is EPEVTQTPSHQVTQMGQEVILRCVPISNHLYFYWYRQILGQKVEFLVSFYNNEISEKSEIFDDQFSVERPDGSNFTLKIRSTKLEDSAMYFCASTGGTYNEQFFGPGTRLTVL.

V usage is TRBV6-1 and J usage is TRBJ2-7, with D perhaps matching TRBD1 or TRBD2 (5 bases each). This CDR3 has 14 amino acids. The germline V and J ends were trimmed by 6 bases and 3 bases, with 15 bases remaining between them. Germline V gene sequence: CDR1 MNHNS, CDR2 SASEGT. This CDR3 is CASRSVRDRYEQYF. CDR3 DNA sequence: TGTGCCAGCAGGTCGGTAAGGGACCGCTACGAGCAGTACTTC.

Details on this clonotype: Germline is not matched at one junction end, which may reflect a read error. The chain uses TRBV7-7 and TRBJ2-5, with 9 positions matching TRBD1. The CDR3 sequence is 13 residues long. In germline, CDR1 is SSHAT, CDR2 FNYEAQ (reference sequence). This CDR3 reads CASSGTGTETQYF. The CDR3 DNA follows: TGTGCTAGCAGCGGGACAGGGACAGAGACCCAGTACTTC.

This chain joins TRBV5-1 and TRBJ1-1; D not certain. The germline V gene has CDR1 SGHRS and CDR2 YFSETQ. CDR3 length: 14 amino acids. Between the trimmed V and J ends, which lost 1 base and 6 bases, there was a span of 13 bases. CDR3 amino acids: CASSLRTRPAEAFF. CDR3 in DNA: TGCGCCAGCAGCTTGCGGACCCGCCCCGCTGAAGCTTTCTTT.

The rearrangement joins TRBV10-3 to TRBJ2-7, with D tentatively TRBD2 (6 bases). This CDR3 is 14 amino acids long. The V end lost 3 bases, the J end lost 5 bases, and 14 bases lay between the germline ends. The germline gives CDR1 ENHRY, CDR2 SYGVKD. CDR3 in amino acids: CAISEKRERNEQYF. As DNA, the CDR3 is TGTGCCATCAGTGAAAAACGGGAGAGGAACGAGCAGTACTTC.